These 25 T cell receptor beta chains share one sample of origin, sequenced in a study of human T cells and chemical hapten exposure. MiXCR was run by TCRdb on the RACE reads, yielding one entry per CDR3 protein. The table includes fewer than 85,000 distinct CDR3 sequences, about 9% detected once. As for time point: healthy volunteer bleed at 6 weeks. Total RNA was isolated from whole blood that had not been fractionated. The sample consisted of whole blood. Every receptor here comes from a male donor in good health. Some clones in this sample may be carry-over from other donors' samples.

The CDR3 spells CATGGPPGGPSYNEQFF. CDR3 nucleotide sequence: TGCGCCACTGGGGGACCCCCTGGAGGACCCTCCTACAATGAGCAGTTCTTC. The rearrangement uses TRBV4-1 and TRBJ2-1, with D perhaps TRBD1 or TRBD2 (5 bases each). The ends were cut back, 10 bases at V and 0 bases at J, with 22 bases in the middle. The CDR3 loop spans 17 amino acids. Germline CDR1 is MGHRA and CDR2 is YSYEKL.

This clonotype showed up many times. CDR3 nucleotides: TGTGCCAGCAGCTTGGCAGATTCTAGCAATCAGCCCCAGCATTTT. Its protein is CASSLADSSNQPQHF. The J gene is TRBJ1-5, the V gene TRBV5-5; D gene ambiguous. Looked up from germline, CDR1 is SGHKS and CDR2 is YYEKEE (reference sequence). This CDR3 contains 15 residues. With 0 bases removed from V and 0 bases from J, the gap between germline ends came to 7 bases. Full variable domain (outside the CDR3, taken from reference TRBV5-5 and TRBJ1-5): DAGVTQSPTHLIKTRGQQVTLRCSPISGHKSVSWYQQVLGQGPQFIFQYYEKEERGRGNFPDRFSARQFPNYSSELNVNALLLGDSALYLCASSLADSSNQPQHFGDGTRLSIL.

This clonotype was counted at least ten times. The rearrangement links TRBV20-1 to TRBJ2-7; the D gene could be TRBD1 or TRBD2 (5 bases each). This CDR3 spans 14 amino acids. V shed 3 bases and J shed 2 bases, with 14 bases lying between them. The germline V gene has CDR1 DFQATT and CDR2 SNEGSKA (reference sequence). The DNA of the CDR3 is TGCAGTGCTAGCCGGGACGGAGCGGCCTACGAGCAGTACTTC. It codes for CSASRDGAAYEQYF.

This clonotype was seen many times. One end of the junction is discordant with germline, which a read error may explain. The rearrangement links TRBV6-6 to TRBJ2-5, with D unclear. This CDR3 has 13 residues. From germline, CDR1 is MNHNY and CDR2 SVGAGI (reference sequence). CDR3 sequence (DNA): TGTGCCAGCAGGTCAAGGACGCAAGATACCCAGTACTTC. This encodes CASRSRTQDTQYF.

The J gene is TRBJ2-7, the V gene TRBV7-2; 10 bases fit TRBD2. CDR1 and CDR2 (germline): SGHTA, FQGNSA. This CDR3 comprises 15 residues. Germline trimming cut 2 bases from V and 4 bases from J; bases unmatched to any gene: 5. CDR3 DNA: TGTGCCAGCAGCTTAAACTTAGCGGGGGGTTACGAGCAGTACTTC. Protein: CASSLNLAGGYEQYF.

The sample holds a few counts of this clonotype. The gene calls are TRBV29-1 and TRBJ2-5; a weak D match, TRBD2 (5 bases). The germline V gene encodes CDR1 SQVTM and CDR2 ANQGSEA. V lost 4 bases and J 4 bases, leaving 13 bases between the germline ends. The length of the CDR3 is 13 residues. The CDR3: CSVAMVEGETQYF. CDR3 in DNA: TGCAGCGTTGCAATGGTAGAGGGAGAGACCCAGTACTTC.

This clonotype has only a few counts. CDR3 amino acids: CASSYEGGIQYF. The CDR3, as DNA: TGTGCCAGCAGTTACGAGGGGGGCATTCAGTACTTC. The chain joins TRBV6-2 or TRBV6-3 to TRBJ2-4; D might be TRBD1 or TRBD2, each matching 6 bases. Trimming took off 2 bases at V and 9 bases at J, with 8 bases between the two ends. CDR3 length equals 12 residues. The germline V gene encodes CDR1 MNHEY and CDR2 SVGEGT.

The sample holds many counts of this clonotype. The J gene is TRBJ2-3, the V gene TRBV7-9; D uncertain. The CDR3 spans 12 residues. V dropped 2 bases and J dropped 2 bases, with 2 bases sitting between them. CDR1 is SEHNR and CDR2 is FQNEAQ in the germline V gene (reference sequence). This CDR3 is CASSLITDTQYF. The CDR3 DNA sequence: TGTGCCAGCAGCTTAATCACAGATACGCAGTATTTT.

CDR3 region: CASSPSGTGYDQPQHF. CDR3 nucleotide sequence: TGTGCCAGCTCACCATCGGGGACAGGGTATGATCAGCCCCAGCATTTT. The V gene is TRBV18, the J gene TRBJ1-5; 9 nucleotides line up with TRBD1. Germline loops: CDR1 KGHSH, CDR2 LQKENI. This CDR3 is built from 16 residues. J lost 5 bases, V lost 2 bases, and 7 bases had no gene match.

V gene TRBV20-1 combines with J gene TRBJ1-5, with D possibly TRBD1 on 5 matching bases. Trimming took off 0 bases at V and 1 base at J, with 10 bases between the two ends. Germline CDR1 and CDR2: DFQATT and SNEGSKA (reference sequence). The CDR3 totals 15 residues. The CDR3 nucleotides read TGCAGTGCTAGAGATTCGTCAGGGAGCAATCAGCCCCAGCATTTT. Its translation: CSARDSSGSNQPQHF.

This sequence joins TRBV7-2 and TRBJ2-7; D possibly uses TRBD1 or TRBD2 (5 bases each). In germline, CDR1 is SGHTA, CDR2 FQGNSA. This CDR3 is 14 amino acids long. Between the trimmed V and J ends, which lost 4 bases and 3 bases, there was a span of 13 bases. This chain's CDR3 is CASSSYGANYEQYF. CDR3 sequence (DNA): TGTGCCAGCAGCTCTTACGGGGCCAACTACGAGCAGTACTTC.

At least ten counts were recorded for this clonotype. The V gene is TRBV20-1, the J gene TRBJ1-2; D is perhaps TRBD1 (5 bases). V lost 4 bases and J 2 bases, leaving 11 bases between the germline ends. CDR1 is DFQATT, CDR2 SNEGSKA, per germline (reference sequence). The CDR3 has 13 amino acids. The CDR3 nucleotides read TGCAGTGCTACGCCCGGGGCCAACTATGGCTACACCTTC. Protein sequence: CSATPGANYGYTF.

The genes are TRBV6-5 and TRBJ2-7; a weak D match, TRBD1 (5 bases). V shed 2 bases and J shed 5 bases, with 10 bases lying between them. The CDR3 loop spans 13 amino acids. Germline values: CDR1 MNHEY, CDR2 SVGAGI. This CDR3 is CASSYQWGDEQYF. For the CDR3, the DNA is TGTGCCAGCAGTTACCAATGGGGCGACGAGCAGTACTTC.

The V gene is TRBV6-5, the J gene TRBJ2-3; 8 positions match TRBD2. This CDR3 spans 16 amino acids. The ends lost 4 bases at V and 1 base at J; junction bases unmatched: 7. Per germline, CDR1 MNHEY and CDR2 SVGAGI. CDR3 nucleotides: TGTGCCAGCAGTTGGTCGAGGCGGGGGGGCACAGATACGCAGTATTTT. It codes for CASSWSRRGGTDTQYF.

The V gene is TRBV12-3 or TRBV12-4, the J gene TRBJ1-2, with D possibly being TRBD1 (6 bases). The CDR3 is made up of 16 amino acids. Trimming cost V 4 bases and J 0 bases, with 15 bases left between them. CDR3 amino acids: CASSSPDRLANYGYTF. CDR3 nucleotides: TGTGCCAGCAGTTCCCCCGACAGGCTAGCTAACTATGGCTACACCTTC.

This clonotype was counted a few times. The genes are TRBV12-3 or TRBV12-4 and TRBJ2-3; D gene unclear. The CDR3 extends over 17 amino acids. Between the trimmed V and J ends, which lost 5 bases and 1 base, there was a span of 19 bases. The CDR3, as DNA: TGTGCCAGCAGTGTTTTGGTGGGCGGCGGTGGCACAGATACGCAGTATTTT. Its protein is CASSVLVGGGGTDTQYF.

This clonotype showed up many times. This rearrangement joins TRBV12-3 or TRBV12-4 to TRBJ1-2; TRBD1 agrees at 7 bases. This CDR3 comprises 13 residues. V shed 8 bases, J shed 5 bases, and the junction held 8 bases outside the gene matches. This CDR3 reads CASATGRAYGYTF. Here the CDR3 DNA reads TGTGCCAGCGCGACAGGGAGGGCTTATGGCTACACCTTC.

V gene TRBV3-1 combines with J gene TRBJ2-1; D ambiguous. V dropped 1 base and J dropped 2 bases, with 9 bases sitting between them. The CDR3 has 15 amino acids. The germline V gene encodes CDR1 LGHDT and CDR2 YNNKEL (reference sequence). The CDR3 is CASSQGGFAYNEQFF. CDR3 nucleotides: TGTGCCAGCAGCCAAGGAGGTTTCGCCTACAATGAGCAGTTCTTC.

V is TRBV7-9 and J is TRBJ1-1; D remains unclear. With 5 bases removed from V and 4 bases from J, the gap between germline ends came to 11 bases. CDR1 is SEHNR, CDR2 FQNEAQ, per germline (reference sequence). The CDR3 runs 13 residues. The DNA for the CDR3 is TGTGCCAGCAGCCCACAAAGCGTCACTGAAGCTTTCTTT. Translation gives CASSPQSVTEAFF.

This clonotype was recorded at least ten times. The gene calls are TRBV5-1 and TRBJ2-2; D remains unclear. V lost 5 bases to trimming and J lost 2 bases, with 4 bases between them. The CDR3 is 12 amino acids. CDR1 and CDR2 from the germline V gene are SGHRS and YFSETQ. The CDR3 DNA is TGCGCCAGCAGACTTAACACCGGGGAGCTGTTTTTT. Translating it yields CASRLNTGELFF.

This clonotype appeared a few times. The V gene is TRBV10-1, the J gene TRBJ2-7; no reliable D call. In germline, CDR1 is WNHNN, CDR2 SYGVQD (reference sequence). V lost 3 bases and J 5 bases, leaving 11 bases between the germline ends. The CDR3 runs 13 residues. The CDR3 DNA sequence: TGCGCCAGCAGTGAAAGGAGAACCAACGAGCAGTACTTC. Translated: CASSERRTNEQYF.

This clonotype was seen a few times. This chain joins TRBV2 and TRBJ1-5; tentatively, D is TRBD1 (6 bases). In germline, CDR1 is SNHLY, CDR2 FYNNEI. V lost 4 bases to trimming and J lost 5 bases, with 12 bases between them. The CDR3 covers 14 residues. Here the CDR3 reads CASSGQTGDQPQHF. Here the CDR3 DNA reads TGTGCCAGCAGTGGTCAGACAGGAGATCAGCCCCAGCATTTT. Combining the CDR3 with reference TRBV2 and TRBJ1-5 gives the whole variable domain EPEVTQTPSHQVTQMGQEVILRCVPISNHLYFYWYRQILGQKVEFLVSFYNNEISEKSEIFDDQFSVERPDGSNFTLKIRSTKLEDSAMYFCASSGQTGDQPQHFGDGTRLSIL.

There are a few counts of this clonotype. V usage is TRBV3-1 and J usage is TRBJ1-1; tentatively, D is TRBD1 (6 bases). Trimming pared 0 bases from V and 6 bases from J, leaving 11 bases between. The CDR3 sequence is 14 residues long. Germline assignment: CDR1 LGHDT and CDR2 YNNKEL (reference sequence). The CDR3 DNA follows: TGTGCCAGCAGCCAAGACAGGGGTCGCCCTGAAGCTTTCTTT. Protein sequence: CASSQDRGRPEAFF.

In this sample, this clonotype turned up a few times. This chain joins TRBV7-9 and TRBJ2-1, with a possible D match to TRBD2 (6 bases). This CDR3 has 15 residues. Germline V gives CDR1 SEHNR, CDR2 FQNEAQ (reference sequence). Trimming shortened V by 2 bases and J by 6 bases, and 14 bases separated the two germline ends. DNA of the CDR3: TGTGCCAGCAGCTTAATCGTGGGAGGACCCAATGAGCAGTTCTTC. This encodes CASSLIVGGPNEQFF.

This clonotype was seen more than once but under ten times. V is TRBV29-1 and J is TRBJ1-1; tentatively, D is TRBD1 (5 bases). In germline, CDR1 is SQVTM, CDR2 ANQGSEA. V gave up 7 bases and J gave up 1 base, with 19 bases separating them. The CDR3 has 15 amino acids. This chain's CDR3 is CSASLGAGRNTEAFF. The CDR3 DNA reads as TGCAGCGCCAGTTTAGGGGCAGGGAGGAACACTGAAGCTTTCTTT. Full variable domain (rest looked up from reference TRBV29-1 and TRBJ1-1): SAVISQKPSRDICQRGTSLTIQCQVDSQVTMMFWYRQQPGQSLTLIATANQGSEATYESGFVIDKFPISRPNLTFSTLTVSNMSPEDSSIYLCSASLGAGRNTEAFFGQGTRLTVV.